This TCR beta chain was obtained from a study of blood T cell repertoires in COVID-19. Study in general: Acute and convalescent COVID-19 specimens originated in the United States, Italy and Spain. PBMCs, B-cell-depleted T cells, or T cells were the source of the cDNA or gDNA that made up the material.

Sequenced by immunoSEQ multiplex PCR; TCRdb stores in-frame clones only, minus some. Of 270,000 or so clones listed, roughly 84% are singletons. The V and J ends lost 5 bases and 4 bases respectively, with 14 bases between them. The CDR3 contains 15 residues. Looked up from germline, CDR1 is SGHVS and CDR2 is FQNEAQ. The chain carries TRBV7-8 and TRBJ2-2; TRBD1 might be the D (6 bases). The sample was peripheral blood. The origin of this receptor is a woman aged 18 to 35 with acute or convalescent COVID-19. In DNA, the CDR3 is TGTGCCAGCAGCGTAGACAGGTGGTCCACCGGGGAGCTGTTTTTT. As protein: CASSVDRWSTGELFF.